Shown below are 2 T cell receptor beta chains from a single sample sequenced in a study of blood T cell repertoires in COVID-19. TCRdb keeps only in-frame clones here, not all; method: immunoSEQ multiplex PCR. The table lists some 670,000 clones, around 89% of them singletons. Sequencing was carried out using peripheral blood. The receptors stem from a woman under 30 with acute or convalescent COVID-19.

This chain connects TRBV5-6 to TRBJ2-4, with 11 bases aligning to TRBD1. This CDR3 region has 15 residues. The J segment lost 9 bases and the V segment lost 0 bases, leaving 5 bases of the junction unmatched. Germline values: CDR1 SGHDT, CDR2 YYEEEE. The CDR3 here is CASSLVDRGPGIQYF. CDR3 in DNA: TGTGCCAGCAGCTTGGTGGACAGGGGGCCGGGCATTCAGTACTTC.

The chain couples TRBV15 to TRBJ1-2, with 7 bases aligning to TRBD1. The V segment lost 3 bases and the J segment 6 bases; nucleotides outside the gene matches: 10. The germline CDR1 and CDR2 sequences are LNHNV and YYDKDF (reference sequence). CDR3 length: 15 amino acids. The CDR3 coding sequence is TGTGCCACCAGCAGCTGGGACAGCCCTATCCATGGCTACACCTTC. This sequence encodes CATSSWDSPIHGYTF.